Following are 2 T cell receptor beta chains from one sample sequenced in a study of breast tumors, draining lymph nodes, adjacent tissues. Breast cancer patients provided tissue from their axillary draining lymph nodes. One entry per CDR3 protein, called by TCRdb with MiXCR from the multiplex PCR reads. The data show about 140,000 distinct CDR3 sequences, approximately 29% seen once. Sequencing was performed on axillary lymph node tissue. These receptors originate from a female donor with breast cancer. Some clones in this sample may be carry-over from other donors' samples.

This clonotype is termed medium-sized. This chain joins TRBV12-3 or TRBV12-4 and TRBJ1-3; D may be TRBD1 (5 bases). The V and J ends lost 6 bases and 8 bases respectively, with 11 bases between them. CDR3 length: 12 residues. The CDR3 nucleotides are TGTGCCAGCAGCTCAGGGATTCACACCATATATTTT. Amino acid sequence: CASSSGIHTIYF.

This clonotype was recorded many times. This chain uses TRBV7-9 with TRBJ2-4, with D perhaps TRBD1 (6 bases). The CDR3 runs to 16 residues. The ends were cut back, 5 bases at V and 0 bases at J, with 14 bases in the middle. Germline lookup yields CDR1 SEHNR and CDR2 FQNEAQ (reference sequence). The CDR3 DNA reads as TGTGCCAGCAGCCCTACGACAGGTTTAGCCAAAAACATTCAGTACTTC. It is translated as CASSPTTGLAKNIQYF.